The rows below give T cell receptor beta chains drawn from one sample of a study of T-cell memory formation after mild COVID-19. One entry per CDR3 protein results from TCRdb running MiXCR on the 5' RACE reads. This table has under 400,000 distinct CDR3 sequences, around 28% appearing once. The sequenced sample was PBMCs or a T cell subset sorted from them (not recorded which). The receptors come from an adult woman who had mild COVID-19 (a few samples of this study predate the infection). Cell type and time point are not known. Both conserved end residues are part of each CDR3. Fields, in order: clone size, J gene, V gene, D gene, CDR3 DNA, CDR3 protein. D genes are given only for firm matches. The listing skips clone size in some rows; elsewhere it reads once, few, many or a size class.

clone_size: .; j_call: TRBJ2-5; v_call: TRBV24-1; d_call: TRBD1; cdr3_nt: TGTGCCACCAGTGAAGGACAGGTCGTCGGAACCCAGTACTTC; cdr3_aa: CATSEGQVVGTQYF
clone_size: .; j_call: TRBJ1-3; v_call: TRBV5-4; d_call: .; cdr3_nt: TGTGCCAGCAGCCCTCGGGGGCAGCCCGGAAACACCATATATTTT; cdr3_aa: CASSPRGQPGNTIYF
clone_size: few; j_call: TRBJ2-7; v_call: TRBV7-2; d_call: TRBD2; cdr3_nt: TGTGCCAGCAGCTTAACCAGACTAGCGGGAAGGGAGCAGTACTTC; cdr3_aa: CASSLTRLAGREQYF
clone_size: few; j_call: TRBJ2-7; v_call: TRBV30; d_call: .; cdr3_nt: TGTGCCTGGATCGGGACGGAGAGCTCCTACGAGCAGTACTTC; cdr3_aa: CAWIGTESSYEQYF
clone_size: few; j_call: TRBJ2-1; v_call: TRBV4-2; d_call: .; cdr3_nt: TGTGCCAGCAGCCAAGAATCGGCTAGTTCCCGGAACAATGAGCAGTTCTTC; cdr3_aa: CASSQESASSRNNEQFF
clone_size: .; j_call: TRBJ1-5; v_call: TRBV20-1; d_call: .; cdr3_nt: TGCAGTGCTAGAGGCAGGGGACAGCCCCAGCATTTT; cdr3_aa: CSARGRGQPQHF
clone_size: few; j_call: TRBJ2-7; v_call: TRBV27; d_call: .; cdr3_nt: TGTGCCAGCAGTTCCCCCCGGAGGGCGCGCTACGAGCAGTACTTC; cdr3_aa: CASSSPRRARYEQYF
clone_size: .; j_call: TRBJ2-7; v_call: TRBV5-5; d_call: TRBD1; cdr3_nt: TGTGCCAGCAGCGCATCACAGGGGGGTTCCTACGAGCAGTACTTC; cdr3_aa: CASSASQGGSYEQYF
clone_size: few; j_call: TRBJ2-1; v_call: TRBV6-5; d_call: TRBD2; cdr3_nt: TGTGCCAGCAGTCGACTAGCGGCACTTGTCGATGAGCAGTTCTTC; cdr3_aa: CASSRLAALVDEQFF
clone_size: few; j_call: TRBJ2-7; v_call: TRBV10-3; d_call: .; cdr3_nt: TGTGCCATCAAGGGGACCCCGAGAGGGGACTCCTACGAGCAGTACTTC; cdr3_aa: CAIKGTPRGDSYEQYF
clone_size: .; j_call: TRBJ2-1; v_call: TRBV24-1; d_call: TRBD2; cdr3_nt: TGTGCCACCAGTGATTGGACTAGCTCCTACAATGAGCAGTTCTTC; cdr3_aa: CATSDWTSSYNEQFF
clone_size: .; j_call: TRBJ2-7; v_call: TRBV12-3/TRBV12-4; d_call: TRBD2; cdr3_nt: TGTGCCAGCAGACAGGCAGCGGGGGGAGCCTACGAGCAGTACTTC; cdr3_aa: CASRQAAGGAYEQYF
clone_size: .; j_call: TRBJ1-1; v_call: TRBV12-3/TRBV12-4; d_call: .; cdr3_nt: TGTGCCAGCAGTTTAGCGCTTGGGTACACTGAAGCTTTCTTT; cdr3_aa: CASSLALGYTEAFF
clone_size: many; j_call: TRBJ2-2; v_call: TRBV24-1; d_call: .; cdr3_nt: TGTGCCACCAGTGACGGCAGGGACACCGGGGAGCTGTTTTTT; cdr3_aa: CATSDGRDTGELFF
clone_size: .; j_call: TRBJ2-7; v_call: TRBV18; d_call: .; cdr3_nt: TGTGCCAGCTCACCGAAGGGAGACCACGAGCAGTACTTC; cdr3_aa: CASSPKGDHEQYF
clone_size: .; j_call: TRBJ2-1; v_call: TRBV5-1; d_call: .; cdr3_nt: TGCGCCAGCAGCTCCAACTCGGGTAACCCTTACAATGAGCAGTTCTTC; cdr3_aa: CASSSNSGNPYNEQFF
clone_size: .; j_call: TRBJ1-2; v_call: TRBV5-1; d_call: .; cdr3_nt: TGCGCCAGCAGCTCCATTACAGCGAACTATGGCTACACCTTC; cdr3_aa: CASSSITANYGYTF
clone_size: .; j_call: TRBJ2-3; v_call: TRBV7-9; d_call: .; cdr3_nt: TGTGCCAGCAGCTTAGCGTCCAGCAGCACAGATACGCAGTATTTT; cdr3_aa: CASSLASSSTDTQYF
clone_size: few; j_call: TRBJ2-5; v_call: TRBV5-1; d_call: .; cdr3_nt: TGCGCCAGCAGTCGCGGGGGCAGTAGCGGCCAAGAGACCCAGTACTTC; cdr3_aa: CASSRGGSSGQETQYF
clone_size: .; j_call: TRBJ1-1; v_call: TRBV4-2; d_call: .; cdr3_nt: TGTGCCAGCAGCCAAGACCCCGGGACAAAGAACACTGAAGCTTTCTTT; cdr3_aa: CASSQDPGTKNTEAFF
clone_size: .; j_call: TRBJ2-3; v_call: TRBV30; d_call: .; cdr3_nt: TGTGCCTTAGGACTCACAGGAGATACGCAGTATTTT; cdr3_aa: CALGLTGDTQYF
clone_size: few; j_call: TRBJ2-7; v_call: TRBV12-3/TRBV12-4; d_call: .; cdr3_nt: TGTGCCAGCAGGGCCGGCGGGGCGAGCTCCTACGAGCAGTACTTC; cdr3_aa: CASRAGGASSYEQYF
clone_size: few; j_call: TRBJ2-7; v_call: TRBV7-6; d_call: .; cdr3_nt: TGTGCCAGCAGCTCGGGGGAGGTGAGCTCCTACGAGCAGTACTTC; cdr3_aa: CASSSGEVSSYEQYF
clone_size: once; j_call: TRBJ2-7; v_call: TRBV6-5; d_call: .; cdr3_nt: TGTGCCAGCAGTTACGAGGCAGGGGCCTACGAGCAGTACTTC; cdr3_aa: CASSYEAGAYEQYF
clone_size: few; j_call: TRBJ2-2; v_call: TRBV12-3/TRBV12-4; d_call: .; cdr3_nt: TGTGCCAGCAGTTTCTGGCCCGGGGAGCTGTTTTTT; cdr3_aa: CASSFWPGELFF
clone_size: many; j_call: TRBJ2-2; v_call: TRBV6-4; d_call: TRBD1; cdr3_nt: TGTGCCAGCAGTCCGGGACAGGGGGACACCGGGGAGCTGTTTTTT; cdr3_aa: CASSPGQGDTGELFF
clone_size: few; j_call: TRBJ2-5; v_call: TRBV7-6; d_call: TRBD1; cdr3_nt: TGTGCCAGCAGCTTAGGGCTCGGGACAGCCCAAGAGACCCAGTACTTC; cdr3_aa: CASSLGLGTAQETQYF
clone_size: few; j_call: TRBJ2-5; v_call: TRBV5-7; d_call: .; cdr3_nt: TGTGCCAGCAGCTCTTACAGGGAGTGGAGGGAGACCCAGTACTTC; cdr3_aa: CASSSYREWRETQYF
clone_size: few; j_call: TRBJ1-1; v_call: TRBV20-1; d_call: .; cdr3_nt: TGCAGTGCTAGAGATCTGCCCGGGGAGAACACTGAAGCTTTCTTT; cdr3_aa: CSARDLPGENTEAFF